Below, 27 T cell receptor beta chains from the same sample are listed, as sequenced in a study of T cells in Graves' hyperthyroidism and ophthalmopathy. The CDR3 regions of TCR beta were amplified from RNA transcripts. The TCR CDR3 was amplified in a first-round RT-PCR using the HTBI primer set. One entry per CDR3 protein results from TCRdb running MiXCR on the multiplex PCR reads. The data hold approximately 620,000 distinct CDR3 sequences, with 14% observed a single time. Material: blood. Receptors were obtained from a woman aged 25 to 39 with Graves' hyperthyroidism that later progressed to Graves' ophthalmopathy.

The V and J genes are TRBV14 and TRBJ1-2; no clear D. V was clipped by 4 bases and J by 2 bases, with 14 bases between them. Germline V gene sequence: CDR1 SGHDN, CDR2 FVKESK. The CDR3 spans 15 residues. The CDR3 DNA sequence: TGTGCCAGCAGCCCCGGGAAGGGTCACAACTATGGCTACACCTTC. Its translation is CASSPGKGHNYGYTF.

The chain carries TRBV19 and TRBJ2-3, with 9 bases lining up with TRBD2. The junction had 8 bases not matched to a gene; V was cut back by 5 bases and J by 2 bases. Germline V CDR1 and CDR2: LNHDA, SQIVND (reference sequence). The CDR3 loop spans 16 amino acids. CDR3 DNA sequence: TGTGCCAGTAGTTGGGCCCGACTAGCGGTCACAGATACGCAGTATTTT. Translation: CASSWARLAVTDTQYF.

This clonotype has only a few counts. The CDR3: CASSGSAGGVLIGEQYF. The CDR3 DNA reads TGTGCCAGCTCCGGTTCAGCAGGGGGCGTATTAATTGGCGAGCAGTACTTC. The V and J genes are TRBV18 and TRBJ2-7, with 8 bases matching TRBD1. Trimming removed 6 bases from V and 6 bases from J; junction bases left unmatched: 19. The CDR3 runs 17 residues. Germline V gene lookup returns CDR1 KGHSH and CDR2 LQKENI.

Regarding this clonotype: Just one base apart from a much larger clone, this may be a read error. This chain connects TRBV13 to TRBJ1-2; maybe TRBD1 (5 bases). CDR1 and CDR2 (germline): PRHDT, FYEKMQ (reference sequence). The CDR3 extends over 15 amino acids. V was pared by 6 bases and J by 6 bases, with 20 bases between. CDR3: CASRGVGRGSDGYTF. CDR3 nucleotide sequence: TGTGCCAGCAGAGGGGTTGGGCGTGGGTCAGATGGCTACACCTTC.

This clonotype was seen at least ten times. CDR3 protein: CASSLVMTGGGYEQFF. DNA for the CDR3: TGTGCCAGCAGCTTAGTCATGACAGGGGGCGGATATGAGCAGTTCTTC. The genes are TRBV11-2 and TRBJ2-1; 10 bases are a match to TRBD1. V was pared by 1 base and J by 8 bases, with 8 bases of the junction left unmatched. There are 16 residues in the CDR3. Germline V lookup: CDR1 SGHAT, CDR2 FQNNGV.

The chain employs TRBV4-3 and TRBJ2-7; D ambiguous. The V and J ends lost 0 bases and 0 bases respectively, with 9 bases between them. This CDR3 region has 15 residues. Germline-derived CDR1 and CDR2 are LGHNA and YSLEER. The CDR3 region is CASSQDLRSSYEQYF. CDR3 DNA: TGCGCCAGCAGCCAAGATCTCCGGTCCTCCTACGAGCAGTACTTC.

This clonotype has ten or more counts. V and J are TRBV20-1 and TRBJ2-7, with 7 bases that match TRBD1. CDR3 length: 16 amino acids. The J segment lost 2 bases and the V segment lost 0 bases, leaving 10 bases of the junction unmatched. CDR1 and CDR2 from the germline V gene are DFQATT and SNEGSKA (reference sequence). CDR3 bases: TGCAGTGCTAGAGATCACGGGACAGCTTGGACCTACGAGCAGTACTTC. As protein: CSARDHGTAWTYEQYF.

A few counts support this clonotype. This sequence joins TRBV3-1 and TRBJ2-6, with TRBD1 as a possible D gene (5 bases). V lost 4 bases, J lost 0 bases, and 16 bases lay in between. Germline CDR1 LGHDT, CDR2 YNNKEL (reference sequence). The CDR3 totals 18 residues. The CDR3 spells CASSLSRDSISGANVLTF. The CDR3, as DNA: TGTGCCAGCAGCCTCTCCAGGGATTCCATCTCTGGGGCCAACGTCCTGACTTTC.

This clonotype came up many times. The chain combines TRBV7-9 with TRBJ1-2; tentatively, D is TRBD1 (5 bases). This CDR3 contains 13 residues. CDR1 is SEHNR and CDR2 is FQNEAQ in the germline V gene (reference sequence). Trimming removed 1 base at V and 6 bases at J, with 9 bases between. The CDR3 sequence is CASSLEGENGYTF. Here the CDR3 DNA reads TGTGCCAGCAGCTTAGAAGGGGAGAATGGCTACACCTTC.

Many counts were recorded for this clonotype. CDR3 in amino acids: CASSQPGRWWDTEAFF. In DNA, the CDR3 is TGTGCCAGCAGTCAGCCGGGACGGTGGTGGGACACTGAAGCTTTCTTT. The V gene is TRBV6-1, the J gene TRBJ1-1; D might be TRBD1 (5 bases). V was pared by 5 bases and J by 3 bases, with 19 bases between. Per the germline V gene, CDR1 is MNHNS and CDR2 is SASEGT. The CDR3 consists of 16 residues.

This clonotype has ten or more counts. This chain links TRBV24-1 with TRBJ1-1, with D hard to call. Deletions cut 4 bases from V and 8 bases from J, with 7 bases between. The germline V gene encodes CDR1 KGHDR and CDR2 SFDVKD. CDR3 size: 11 residues. The chain's CDR3 is CATSETTEAFF. The CDR3 DNA follows: TGTGCCACCAGTGAAACGACCGAAGCTTTCTTT.

This clonotype has only a few counts. The chain employs TRBV10-3 and TRBJ2-2; D not certain. V dropped 10 bases and J dropped 8 bases, with 11 bases sitting between them. This CDR3 is built from 11 residues. Germline V CDR1 and CDR2: ENHRY, SYGVKD. CDR3 coding DNA: TGTGCCACCGAGGTCGAGGGGGAGCTGTTTTTT. Protein: CATEVEGELFF.

This clonotype was counted at least ten times. The rearrangement uses TRBV28 and TRBJ1-5; D is ambiguous. Germline V gives CDR1 MDHEN, CDR2 SYDVKM. This CDR3 has 14 residues. V lost 1 base and J lost 3, with 7 bases in between. This CDR3 reads CASSLYASNQPQHF. The CDR3 DNA is TGTGCCAGCAGTTTATACGCCTCCAATCAGCCCCAGCATTTT.

V usage is TRBV20-1 and J usage is TRBJ2-1, with 8 bases lining up with TRBD2. Germline-derived CDR1 and CDR2 are DFQATT and SNEGSKA (reference sequence). CDR3 length: 14 amino acids. Trimming cost V 6 bases and J 3 bases; bases outside gene matches: 7. This CDR3 is CSAPSSGGYNEQFF. CDR3 in DNA: TGCAGTGCCCCCTCCAGCGGGGGCTACAATGAGCAGTTCTTC.

The chain recombines TRBV10-3 with TRBJ2-1; the D gene could be TRBD1 or TRBD2 (5 bases each). Germline V gene lookup returns CDR1 ENHRY and CDR2 SYGVKD. The CDR3 consists of 13 residues. Trimming took 2 bases from V and 10 from J, leaving 12 bases between them. The chain's CDR3 is CAISEPGPIEQFF. CDR3 in DNA: TGTGCCATCAGTGAGCCGGGACCGATAGAGCAGTTCTTC.

The chain is built from TRBV9 and TRBJ1-2; D unresolved. V dropped 4 bases and J dropped 4 bases, with 14 bases sitting between them. This CDR3 is built from 14 residues. Germline CDR1 reads SGDLS; CDR2 reads YYNGEE. CDR3 residues: CASSPGEERYGYTF. The CDR3 DNA is TGTGCCAGCAGCCCCGGGGAGGAACGCTATGGCTACACCTTC.

This clonotype was counted only a few times. This rearrangement joins TRBV7-9 to TRBJ2-1, with 8 bases fitting TRBD2. Germline lookup yields CDR1 SEHNR and CDR2 FQNEAQ (reference sequence). The CDR3 covers 17 residues. With V trimmed by 4 bases and J by 4 bases, 12 bases remained unmatched. The CDR3 nucleotides read TGTGCCAGCAGCTCATTTCCTAAAGCGGGGGTTTACAATGAGCAGTTCTTC. The encoded protein is CASSSFPKAGVYNEQFF.

V is TRBV6-2 or TRBV6-3 and J is TRBJ1-2, with TRBD1 as a possible D gene (5 bases). The CDR3 extends over 17 amino acids. The ends were cut back, 4 bases at V and 4 bases at J, with 22 bases in the middle. Germline-derived CDR1 and CDR2 are MNHEY and SVGEGT. The chain's CDR3 is CASSFTDQGGSRYGYTF. CDR3 bases: TGTGCCAGCAGTTTCACGGATCAGGGAGGCTCTCGCTATGGCTACACCTTC.

The CDR3 DNA reads TGTGCCTGGAGAGCCGGGAGAGGGACAGATACGCAGTATTTT. It yields the protein CAWRAGRGTDTQYF. This chain uses TRBV30 with TRBJ2-3; weak D call: TRBD2 (6 bases). Looked up from germline, CDR1 is GTSNPN and CDR2 is SVGIG (reference sequence). V was pared by 3 bases and J by 3 bases, with 13 bases between. The CDR3 totals 14 residues.

At least ten counts were recorded for this clonotype. The rearrangement links TRBV3-1 to TRBJ2-7; D ambiguous. Trimming removed 0 bases at V and 3 bases at J, with 9 bases between. This CDR3 has 14 amino acids. CDR1 LGHDT and CDR2 YNNKEL come from the germline V gene (reference sequence). DNA for the CDR3: TGTGCCAGCAGCCAAGATGGAGAGGACTACGAGCAGTACTTC. Encoded protein: CASSQDGEDYEQYF.

This clonotype has ten or more counts. This rearrangement joins TRBV20-1 to TRBJ2-5; 9 bases align to TRBD1. The V and J ends lost 6 bases and 1 base, in that order; junction bases with no gene match: 6. The CDR3 consists of 14 residues. CDR1 is DFQATT, CDR2 SNEGSKA, per germline (reference sequence). The CDR3 is CSARDRVFQETQYF. CDR3 nucleotides: TGCAGTGCCCGGGACAGGGTGTTCCAAGAGACCCAGTACTTC.

V gene TRBV2 combines with J gene TRBJ2-1; no definite D call. V shed 4 bases and J shed 10 bases, with 5 bases lying between them. CDR3 length: 10 residues. Germline values: CDR1 SNHLY, CDR2 FYNNEI. The CDR3 DNA sequence: TGTGCCAGCAGTGGGCGGGAGCAGTTCTTC. Amino acid sequence: CASSGREQFF.

Ten or more counts support this clonotype. The chain couples TRBV3-1 to TRBJ2-1, with 9 positions matching TRBD2. The germline gives CDR1 LGHDT, CDR2 YNNKEL (reference sequence). J was trimmed by 9 bases and V by 1 base; bases with no gene match: 7. The CDR3 totals 15 residues. For the CDR3, the DNA is TGTGCCAGCAGCCAAGTTGAGCGGGAGGTGGCTGAGCAGTTCTTC. Residues: CASSQVEREVAEQFF.

This clonotype has ten or more counts. The chain employs TRBV28 and TRBJ1-1; D ambiguous. This CDR3 has 14 amino acids. With 6 bases removed from V and 3 bases from J, the gap between germline ends came to 14 bases. CDR1 is MDHEN and CDR2 is SYDVKM in the germline V gene. DNA for the CDR3: TGTGCCAGCAGGGTCCCTCGGCGGGACACTGAAGCTTTCTTT. Residues: CASRVPRRDTEAFF.

This clonotype was recorded at least ten times. V is TRBV10-3 and J is TRBJ2-2; TRBD2 agrees at 9 bases. This CDR3 has 17 residues. The V segment lost 4 bases and the J segment 5 bases; nucleotides outside the gene matches: 11. In germline, CDR1 is ENHRY, CDR2 SYGVKD. The CDR3 loop is CAISAVVAGGRTGELFF. CDR3 DNA: TGTGCCATCAGTGCGGTCGTCGCGGGAGGGAGAACCGGGGAGCTGTTTTTT.

This clonotype was observed a few times. The genes are TRBV7-9 and TRBJ2-7; weak D call: TRBD2 (6 bases). CDR1 SEHNR and CDR2 FQNEAQ come from the germline V gene (reference sequence). This CDR3 spans 19 amino acids. The V gene lost 4 bases and the J gene lost 2 bases, with 27 bases spanning the gap. CDR3 DNA sequence: TGTGCCAGCAGCTCCCGTGGGGACCGACCAAATTGGGGGGCCTACGAGCAGTACTTC. Translated, it gives CASSSRGDRPNWGAYEQYF. Based on the CDR3 plus reference TRBV7-9 and TRBJ2-7, the full variable domain is DTGVSQNPRHKITKRGQNVTFRCDPISEHNRLYWYRQTLGQGPEFLTYFQNEAQLEKSRLLSDRFSAERPKGSFSTLEIQRTEQGDSAMYLCASSSRGDRPNWGAYEQYFGPGTRLTVT.

This clonotype has a count of ten or more. V usage is TRBV5-1 and J usage is TRBJ2-1; the D is unclear. CDR1 SGHRS and CDR2 YFSETQ come from the germline V gene. V was pared by 0 bases and J by 10 bases, with 8 bases between. The CDR3 contains 12 residues. The CDR3 reads CASSLDRFEQFF. CDR3 nucleotide sequence: TGCGCCAGCAGCTTGGACCGATTCGAGCAGTTCTTC. Looking up the rest from reference TRBV5-1 and TRBJ2-1 gives the full variable domain: KAGVTQTPRYLIKTRGQQVTLSCSPISGHRSVSWYQQTPGQGLQFLFEYFSETQRNKGNFPGRFSGRQFSNSRSEMNVSTLELGDSALYLCASSLDRFEQFFGPGTRLTVL.